Listed here is a single T cell receptor beta chain. Its cognate antigen is unknown. This sample is drawn from a study of blood T cells in healthy people across ages. General study results and limits: Both higher diversity and more naive CD4+ cells marked long-lived donors when set against aged donors.

Drawn from each donor were roughly 9.4 milliliters of peripheral blood. Next came a second PCR, run for about 6 to 11 cycles, which used a sample-barcoded 5' primer along with a J-beta primer mix. Each CDR3 protein is one row after TCRdb ran MiXCR on the 5' RACE reads. The sample lists 1.5 million to 2 million distinct CDR3 sequences, around 50% occurring once. The receptor comes from a middle-aged woman in good health. Input material: blood.

DNA for the CDR3: TGCAGTGCTAGAGATGTTTTACAGGGGAATGAGCAGTTCTTC. Its protein is CSARDVLQGNEQFF. The chain recombines TRBV20-1 with TRBJ2-1; 7 nucleotides match TRBD1. V gave up 0 bases and J gave up 7 bases; unmatched junction bases: 6. The CDR3 sequence is 14 residues long. Germline lookup yields CDR1 DFQATT and CDR2 SNEGSKA (reference sequence).